This TCR delta chain was captured by sequencing in a study of γδ T cells in repeated Plasmodium falciparum infection. Study details: Sampling occurred at baseline, pre-infection for selected infections, and 21 days post-infection. Malian repertoires were sampled cross-sectionally without transmission and longitudinally through febrile malaria.

As regards this clone: Its antigen remains unidentified. An end of the junction differs from the germline gene, which may be a read error.

Gammadelta T cells were flow-sorted from PBMC into Vgamma9/Vdelta2+ and Vdelta2-negative populations for bulk analysis. This CDR3 has 27 amino acids. Looked up from germline, CDR1 is TSESDYY and CDR2 is QEAYKQQN. TCRdb called clones from the multiplex PCR reads again using CATT. The sample shows around 89,000 delta-chain clones, 1.4% of them seen only once. Whole-study results and caveats: Vgamma9/Vdelta2+ T cells showed a stable polyclonal repertoire with shared TCRgamma sequences. Malian children's Vdelta2-negative repertoires appeared more expanded and less diverse than Australians'.

The source is a pool of human donors (malaria-infected and uninfected, not separated). The chain uses TRAV38-2/DV8 and TRDJ1; D possibly corresponds to TRDD2 (9 bases). The material sequenced was gamma-delta T cells from blood. In nucleotides, the CDR3 is TGTTCTTATAGGAGTCGGGGGGGGAAATCCTTCCTACGCGCTCTACGTACTGGGGGTCCTCACACCGATAAACTCATCTTT. This encodes CSYRSRGGKSFLRALRTGGPHTDKLIF.